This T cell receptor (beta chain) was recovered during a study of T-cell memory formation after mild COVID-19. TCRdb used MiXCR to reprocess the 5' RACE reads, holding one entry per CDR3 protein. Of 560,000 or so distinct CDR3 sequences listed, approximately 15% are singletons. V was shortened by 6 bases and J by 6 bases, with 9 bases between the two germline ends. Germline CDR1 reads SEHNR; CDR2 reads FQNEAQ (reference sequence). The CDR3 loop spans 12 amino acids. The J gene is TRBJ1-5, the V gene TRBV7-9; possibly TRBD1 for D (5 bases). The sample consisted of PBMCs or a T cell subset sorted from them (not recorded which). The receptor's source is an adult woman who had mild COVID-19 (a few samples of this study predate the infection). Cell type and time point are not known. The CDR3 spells CASSGGSQPQHF. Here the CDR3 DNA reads TGTGCCAGCAGTGGGGGAAGTCAGCCCCAGCATTTT.